This TCR beta chain comes out of a study of blood T cell repertoires in COVID-19. About the study: Acute-phase and convalescent COVID-19 samples originated in the United States, Italy and Spain. The cDNA or gDNA used as material had been derived from T cells, B-cell-depleted T cells, or PBMCs.

Original handling: Amplifying reference gene primers gave estimates of nucleated cell counts. The repertoire was sequenced with immunoSEQ multiplex PCR; TCRdb's copy has only in-frame clones and lacks some. V, J and clone size reflect that table, while D and trimming were determined from the DNA. There are roughly 250,000 clones in the sample; roughly 88% occur only once, and about 1% lies in the top ten. With 8 bases clipped from V and 0 bases from J, the junction kept 7 bases outside the gene matches. This CDR3 is 14 amino acids long. CDR1 is LGHDT and CDR2 is YNNKEL in the germline V gene (reference sequence). Enrolled during active infection, Seattle patients were then followed longitudinally.

The clonotype originates from a human donor with COVID-19, enrolled during active disease. The donor label of this sample is uncertain. The sequencing sample was made of peripheral blood. V is TRBV3-1 (or the pseudogene TRBV3-2) and J is TRBJ2-7; 7 bases fit TRBD2. CDR3 residues: CASATGGASYEQYF. The CDR3 DNA reads TGTGCCAGCGCGACGGGAGGCGCCTCCTACGAGCAGTACTTC.